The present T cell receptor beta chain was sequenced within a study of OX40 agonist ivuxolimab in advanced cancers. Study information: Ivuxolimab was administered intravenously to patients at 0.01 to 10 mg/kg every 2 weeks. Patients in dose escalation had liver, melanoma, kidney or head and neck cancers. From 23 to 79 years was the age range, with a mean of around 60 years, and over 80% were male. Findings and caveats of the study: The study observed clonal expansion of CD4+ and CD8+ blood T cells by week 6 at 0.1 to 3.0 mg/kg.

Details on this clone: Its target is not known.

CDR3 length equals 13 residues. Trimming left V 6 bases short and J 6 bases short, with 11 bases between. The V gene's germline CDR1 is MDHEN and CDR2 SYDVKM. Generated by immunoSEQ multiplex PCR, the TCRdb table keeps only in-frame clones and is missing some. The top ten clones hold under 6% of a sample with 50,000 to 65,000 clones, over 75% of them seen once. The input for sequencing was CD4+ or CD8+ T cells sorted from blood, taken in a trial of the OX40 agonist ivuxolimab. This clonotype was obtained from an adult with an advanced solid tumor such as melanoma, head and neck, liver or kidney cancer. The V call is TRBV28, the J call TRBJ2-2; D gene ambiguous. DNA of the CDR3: TGTGCCAGCAGCCTCTCGACGGCCGGGGAGCTGTTTTTT. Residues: CASSLSTAGELFF.